The entry that follows covers one T cell receptor beta chain sequence. What it recognizes is unknown. Amplification used 60 Vbeta primers and 13 Jbeta primers. This table comes from immunoSEQ multiplex PCR, and its TCRdb copy is limited to in-frame clones, with some not included. Of 180,000 or so clones listed, roughly 88% are singletons. The sample originates from a study of cytomegalovirus exposure and HLA in healthy donors. Study observations and caveats: Presence/absence analyses treated sequencing depth as roughly uniform across donors.

This CDR3 spans 14 amino acids. The V and J ends lost 9 bases and 10 bases, in that order; junction bases with no gene match: 9. The V gene's germline CDR1 is LNHNV and CDR2 YYDKDF (reference sequence). The chain carries TRBV15 and TRBJ1-6; 10 bases agree with TRBD1. This sequence was found in a man between 18 and 35 years old in good health and CMV-seropositive. The sequencing input was PBMCs. The CDR3 coding sequence is TGTGCCACAGCGGGACAGGGGCGGAACTCACCCCTCCACTTT. Its protein product is CATAGQGRNSPLHF.